This entry is about one TCR beta chain. The antigen this receptor binds is unknown. Per-base qualities were not stored, and no clone one base away is much larger. Looking up the germline V gene yields CDR1 MNHGY and CDR2 SAAAGT. From cysteine to phenylalanine, the CDR3 is 18 amino acids long. Only the CDR3 portion is preserved as DNA: 54 bases, with reading frame beginning at the first base. Clipping removes 0 bases from V and 3 bases from J, with 10 as the unmatched junction base count. The primary melanoma of each patient had been surgically resected and was considered potentially curable but at risk of metastatic recurrence. These data belong to a study of primary melanoma T cells and metastatic recurrence (dated by TCRdb to about 2020). With regard to the full study: The cohort consisted of just under 200 primary melanomas of stage T2 to T4, each more than 1 mm thick. Whether patient outcome could be predicted by T-cell fraction and T-cell repertoire clonality in primary melanoma tumors was the question this study put to the test. The T-cell fraction measured by TCR beta sequencing was weighed against progression-free survival, the clinical outcome chosen for the comparison. The sequencing-derived T-cell fraction was compared with histopathological grading of tumor-infiltrating lymphocytes. Summary of the overall study and its limitations: An effective T-cell-mediated antitumor response in primary melanoma was presented by the authors only as a suggestion rather than as a demonstrated mechanism. Progression-free survival was reportedly predicted by the tumor T-cell fraction independently of age, mitotic rate, ulceration and thickness. A T-cell fraction above 20% appeared protective regardless of ulceration status, mitotic rate or nodal disease. Progression-free survival prediction was reportedly improved more by adding T-cell fraction to tumor thickness than by adding any other histopathological variable.

Library preparation employed the immunoSEQ multiplex PCR assay. Primary melanoma tumor tissue underwent high-throughput sequencing of the T-cell receptor beta chain. Concerning the study's data processing: The repertoire analyses covered TCRB CDR3 sharing between samples and the distribution of insertions and deletions. A gradient-boosted model ranked how well the T-cell fraction predicted outcome compared with histopathological variables. TCRdb re-hosts the immuneACCESS table, in-frame sequences only. Its copies lack some clones; in the studies checked, an unresolved V gene accounts for under half of them, and the cause for the rest is not known. Clone size and the V and J calls come from that table; the DNA yielded D and trimming. This sample comprises roughly 1,400 clones, about 80% of them detected only once. The ten largest clones represent approximately 35% of the sample.

The TCR comes from a human donor with melanoma. The rearrangement combines TRBV6-8 with TRBJ2-3; TRBD2 agrees with 9 junctional bases. The sequenced material came from melanoma tumor tissue. The CDR3 region reads CASSYSSRGSGGTDTQYF. The bases read TGTGCCAGCAGTTACTCGAGTCGAGGTAGCGGGGGAACAGATACGCAGTATTTT.